At least ten counts were recorded for the clone carrying this T cell receptor beta chain. The target antigen is unknown. A second PCR of roughly 7 to 11 cycles used a sample-barcoded 5' primer and a J-beta primer mix. Each CDR3 protein gets one entry after TCRdb re-called the 5' RACE reads with MiXCR. In the table there are 550,000 to 800,000 distinct CDR3 sequences, about a third of which are singletons. The source of the sample is a study of blood T cells in healthy people across ages. Study conclusions and caveats: The percentage of naive T cells correlated strongly with TCR beta diversity.

Germline lookup yields CDR1 LGHDT and CDR2 YNNKEL (reference sequence). The CDR3 runs 18 residues. V was pared by 4 bases and J by 10 bases, with 29 bases between. The sample was blood. V and J are TRBV3-1 and TRBJ2-1; D may be TRBD2 (8 bases). This TCR was recovered from a woman older than 75 in good health. The CDR3 region has the DNA TGTGCCAGCAGCCGTGTGCGCCCAGGGACAGCCCGGGGGGGCGAGCAGTTCTTC. It codes for CASSRVRPGTARGGEQFF.